This T cell receptor (beta chain) originates from a study of Ad26.COV2.S vaccination and SARS-CoV-2 variants. About the research overall: Ad26.COV2.S was injected intramuscularly once or twice, 56 days apart.

Treatment given: some 20 received Ad26.COV2.S at low or high dose, single or two shots; 5 received placebo; per-sample allocation not given. It was on day 63 after the first vaccine or placebo injection that samples were taken. Germline CDR1 and CDR2: LNHDA and SQIVND (reference sequence). J was trimmed by 10 bases and V by 4 bases; bases with no gene match: 9. The CDR3 loop spans 13 amino acids. Using immunoSEQ multiplex PCR, the repertoire was profiled, and TCRdb retains in-frame clones only, with some absent. This table holds about 470,000 clones, around 91% found once. The sequencing here drew on peripheral blood, taken in a trial of Ad26.COV2.S vaccine versus placebo. The chain combines TRBV19 with TRBJ1-1; 7 bases agree with TRBD1. This TCR derives from a person aged 18 to 59 who received the Ad26.COV2.S COVID-19 vaccine or a placebo. The CDR3 DNA reads TGTGCCAGTAGTACCGACAGGGTCAAAGGAGCTTTCTTT. Translation gives CASSTDRVKGAFF.